The 21 T cell receptor beta chains presented below share a single source sample, sequenced in a study of liver allograft versus peripheral blood T cells. As for the study in general: Comparative analysis was performed on T cell receptor repertoires from transplanted livers and from recipients' peripheral blood.

From the reads, TCRdb called clonotypes with MiXCR, one entry per CDR3 protein. The table has 2,800 or so distinct CDR3 sequences, about a sixth seen once. The receptors were gathered from a human patient who had a liver transplant. A share of the T cells may be of graft donor origin.

This clonotype occurred many times. V and J are TRBV5-4 and TRBJ1-2, with 7 bases fitting TRBD1. The germline V gene encodes CDR1 SGHNT and CDR2 YYREEE (reference sequence). J lost 7 bases, V lost 3 bases, and 6 bases had no gene match. There are 13 residues in the CDR3. The CDR3 reads CASSSRDRPGYTF. The CDR3 DNA follows: TGTGCCAGCAGCTCCCGGGACAGACCTGGCTACACCTTC.

In this sample, this clonotype is medium-sized (0.01 to 0.1%). The chain recombines TRBV18 with TRBJ2-7; 13 nucleotides match TRBD2. Germline V gives CDR1 KGHSH, CDR2 LQKENI. This CDR3 has 16 amino acids. Losses at the gene ends were 6 bases for V and 0 bases for J; bases not matched to a gene: 5. The CDR3 DNA reads as TGTGCCAGCTCCCCCAGGACTAGCGGGGGCTCCTACGAGCAGTACTTC. Its translation is CASSPRTSGGSYEQYF. The whole variable domain, remainder taken from reference TRBV18 and TRBJ2-7, is NAGVMQNPRHLVRRRGQEARLRCSPMKGHSHVYWYRQLPEEGLKFMVYLQKENIIDESGMPKERFSAEFPKEGPSILRIQQVVRGDSAAYFCASSPRTSGGSYEQYFGPGTRLTVT.

This clonotype occurred many times. V usage is TRBV27 and J usage is TRBJ2-7; D is uncertain. The CDR3 is made up of 13 amino acids. The ends were cut back, 5 bases at V and 7 bases at J, with 15 bases in the middle. The germline gives CDR1 MNHEY, CDR2 SMNVEV (reference sequence). The DNA for the CDR3 is TGTGCCAGCAGTCCGGACCGGGTTCGGGAGCAGTACTTC. Translating it yields CASSPDRVREQYF.

The chain is built from TRBV12-3 or TRBV12-4 and TRBJ2-7; D may be TRBD1 (6 bases). This CDR3 has 15 amino acids. V dropped 5 bases and J dropped 2 bases, with 16 bases sitting between them. CDR3 amino acids: CASSTLYRDPYEQYF. The CDR3 region has the DNA TGTGCCAGCAGTACTTTATACAGGGACCCCTACGAGCAGTACTTC.

With respect to this clonotype: One junction end disagrees with the germline gene, perhaps due to a read error. The rearrangement links TRBV28 to TRBJ2-1, with D hard to call. Germline V gives CDR1 MDHEN, CDR2 SYDVKM. This CDR3 is 12 amino acids long. The CDR3 bases are TGTGCCAGCAGTTGGAACACCAATGGGCAGTTCTTC. Translation: CASSWNTNGQFF. The full variable domain, with the rest looked up from reference TRBV28 and TRBJ2-1, is DVKVTQSSRYLVKRTGEKVFLECVQDMDHENMFWYRQDPGLGLRLIYFSYDVKMKEKGDIPEGYSVSREKKERFSLILESASTNQTSMYLCASSWNTNGQFFGPGTRLTVL.

By share, this clonotype counts as medium-sized. The CDR3 protein is CATSRVLQDEKLFF. The CDR3 DNA reads as TGTGCCACCAGCAGAGTGCTTCAAGATGAAAAACTGTTTTTT. The chain uses TRBV15 and TRBJ1-4; D gene uncertain. V lost 1 base and J lost 6, with 9 bases in between. Germline V CDR1 and CDR2: LNHNV, YYDKDF (reference sequence). The CDR3 extends over 14 amino acids. The whole variable domain, filled in from reference TRBV15 and TRBJ1-4, reads DAMVIQNPRYQVTQFGKPVTLSCSQTLNHNVMYWYQQKSSQAPKLLFHYYDKDFNNEADTPDNFQSRRPNTSFCFLDIRSPGLGDTAMYLCATSRVLQDEKLFFGSGTQLSVL.

This clonotype was seen a handful of times. The chain joins TRBV25-1 to TRBJ1-4; D may be TRBD1 (5 bases). Deletions cut 6 bases from V and 7 bases from J, with 12 bases between. The length of the CDR3 is 13 residues. Germline CDR1 MGHDK, CDR2 SYGVNS. Here the CDR3 DNA reads TGTGCCAGCAGACGGGGGAAGGGTGAAAAACTGTTTTTT. This sequence encodes CASRRGKGEKLFF.

V is TRBV27 and J is TRBJ2-7, with TRBD2 matching 12 bases. V shed 8 bases, J shed 5 bases, and the junction held 1 base outside the gene matches. This CDR3 comprises 12 residues. Germline V CDR1 and CDR2: MNHEY, SMNVEV (reference sequence). Here the CDR3 reads CASGLAGNEQYF. The CDR3, as DNA: TGTGCCAGCGGACTAGCGGGAAACGAGCAGTACTTC.

In its sample, this clonotype was seen a few times. The chain combines TRBV9 with TRBJ2-7; D is possibly TRBD2 (5 bases). This CDR3 is built from 14 residues. V was shortened by 4 bases and J by 3 bases, with 14 bases between the two germline ends. CDR1 is SGDLS and CDR2 is YYNGEE in the germline V gene. The CDR3 protein is CASSPKVGDYEQYF. Written as DNA, the CDR3 is TGTGCCAGCAGCCCCAAAGTGGGAGACTACGAGCAGTACTTC. The full variable domain, completed using reference TRBV9 and TRBJ2-7, is DSGVTQTPKHLITATGQRVTLRCSPRSGDLSVYWYQQSLDQGLQFLIQYYNGEERAKGNILERFSAQQFPDLHSELNLSSLELGDSALYFCASSPKVGDYEQYFGPGTRLTVT.

The V gene is TRBV27, the J gene TRBJ2-7; D gene uncertain. CDR1 and CDR2 (germline): MNHEY, SMNVEV (reference sequence). V was clipped by 5 bases and J by 2 bases, with 22 bases between them. CDR3 size: 17 residues. The CDR3 sequence: CASSPPMGLAGAYEQYF. The DNA for the CDR3 is TGTGCCAGCAGTCCACCCATGGGTTTAGCCGGCGCCTACGAGCAGTACTTC.

By share of the sample, this clonotype is medium-sized. The chain combines TRBV27 with TRBJ2-5; D perhaps matches TRBD2 (6 bases). Germline V gene sequence: CDR1 MNHEY, CDR2 SMNVEV (reference sequence). The CDR3 spans 17 residues. Trimming shortened V by 5 bases and J by 1 base, and 20 bases separated the two germline ends. The CDR3 loop is CASSPLDPGASQETQYF. CDR3 nucleotide sequence: TGTGCCAGCAGTCCACTAGACCCGGGAGCCTCCCAAGAGACCCAGTACTTC.

By share of the sample, this clonotype is medium-sized (0.01 to 0.1%). The chain is built from TRBV19 and TRBJ2-5, with D perhaps matching TRBD1 (5 bases). Looked up from germline, CDR1 is LNHDA and CDR2 is SQIVND (reference sequence). Between the trimmed V and J ends, which lost 0 bases and 2 bases, there was a span of 13 bases. The CDR3 has 16 amino acids. The CDR3 coding sequence is TGTGCCAGTAGTATAGATTCCGTGGACAAACAAGAGACCCAGTACTTC. Residues: CASSIDSVDKQETQYF.

This clonotype was observed a handful of times. This chain connects TRBV20-1 to TRBJ2-1; unclear D gene. Germline CDR1 is DFQATT and CDR2 is SNEGSKA (reference sequence). This CDR3 is 13 amino acids long. The V end lost 6 bases, the J end lost 2 bases, and 11 bases lay between the germline ends. Here the CDR3 DNA reads TGCAGTGCACCTCAGCCCCCCTACAATGAGCAGTTCTTC. Protein product: CSAPQPPYNEQFF.

Regarding this clonotype: This probably arose from a read error, given a far larger clone one base away. V gene TRBV6-1 combines with J gene TRBJ2-3; 7 positions match TRBD2. Germline CDR1 reads MNHNS; CDR2 reads SASEGT. The CDR3 has 14 residues. J gave up 8 bases and V 7 bases, and 12 bases lay outside the gene matches. Here the CDR3 DNA reads TGTGCCAGCACGGCGGCGGGAGCCCCAGGTACGCAGTATTTT. Amino acid sequence: CASTAAGAPGTQYF.

In this sample, this clonotype is medium-sized. V and J are TRBV7-9 and TRBJ1-2; no clear D gene. Germline loops: CDR1 SEHNR, CDR2 FQNEAQ (reference sequence). Trimming removed 5 bases from V and 6 bases from J, with 19 bases in between. The CDR3 is 15 residues long. The CDR3 reads CASSAPGFGVHGYTF. The CDR3 DNA sequence: TGTGCCAGCAGCGCCCCCGGGTTCGGGGTTCATGGCTACACCTTC.

In its sample, this clonotype ranks as large (0.1 to 1%). The chain joins TRBV10-3 to TRBJ2-2; 10 bases fit TRBD2. The J segment lost 6 bases and the V segment lost 10 bases, leaving 8 bases of the junction unmatched. This CDR3 comprises 14 residues. Germline CDR1 is ENHRY and CDR2 is SYGVKD. The CDR3 nucleotides are TGTGCCACCAACGGGCTAGCGGGAGCCGGGGAGCTGTTTTTT. It translates to CATNGLAGAGELFF.

V usage is TRBV20-1 and J usage is TRBJ2-1; 7 bases align to TRBD2. CDR1 is DFQATT, CDR2 SNEGSKA, per germline (reference sequence). The CDR3 is 14 amino acids. Germline trimming cut 5 bases from V and 5 bases from J; bases unmatched to any gene: 9. In nucleotides, the CDR3 is TGCAGTGCTGCCCCTCCTAGCGGTCACAATGAGCAGTTCTTC. Encoded protein: CSAAPPSGHNEQFF.

This clonotype qualifies as medium-sized (0.01 to 0.1%). V and J are TRBV30 and TRBJ1-5; the match to TRBD1 covers 9 bases. CDR1 is GTSNPN, CDR2 SVGIG, per germline (reference sequence). The ends lost 1 base at V and 3 bases at J; junction bases unmatched: 4. This CDR3 is built from 15 residues. The CDR3 protein is CAWSGRTGDNQPQHF. The CDR3 nucleotides read TGTGCCTGGAGTGGGAGGACAGGGGACAATCAGCCCCAGCATTTT.

About this clonotype: A single base is all that separates this from a far larger clone, so a read error is likely. CDR3 bases: TGTGCCAGCAGTTCGCAAGGGGGCGCGGACGGCTACATCTTC. Protein sequence: CASSSQGGADGYIF. V usage is TRBV6-5 and J usage is TRBJ2-1, with 7 nucleotides matching TRBD1. The CDR3 is 14 residues long. Germline V gene data show CDR1 as MNHEY and CDR2 as SVGAGI.

In this sample, this clonotype turned up a few times. The rearrangement joins TRBV27 to TRBJ2-7; no firm D call. The V gene lost 5 bases and the J gene lost 1 base, with 6 bases spanning the gap. There are 12 residues in the CDR3. Germline V gene lookup returns CDR1 MNHEY and CDR2 SMNVEV (reference sequence). CDR3 residues: CASSSGSYEQYF. Here the CDR3 DNA reads TGTGCCAGCAGTAGTGGATCCTACGAGCAGTACTTC.

In its sample, this clonotype is medium-sized. This sequence joins TRBV6-6 and TRBJ2-7, with 7 bases identical to TRBD1. V dropped 6 bases and J dropped 1; count of bases not matched to a gene: 12. This CDR3 spans 16 amino acids. CDR1 is MNHNY, CDR2 SVGAGI, per germline (reference sequence). The CDR3 spells CASRATGRVGSYEQYF. The CDR3, as DNA: TGTGCCAGCAGGGCGACAGGGCGGGTTGGGTCCTACGAGCAGTACTTC.